A selection of T cell receptor beta chains follows, all from one sample in a study of PD-1 blockade in mismatch repair-deficient tumors. Libraries were prepared by immunoSEQ multiplex PCR; TCRdb keeps only in-frame clonotypes and omits some of them. Of fewer than 100,000 clones listed, 81% are singletons. Here the sequenced sample was peripheral blood, taken 12 weeks after starting pembrolizumab. These receptors were obtained from an adult with mismatch repair-deficient cancer. Each CDR3 is given without its conserved first and last residue. D genes are given only for firm matches. Only part of the rows carry a size: once, few, many, or a class if the clone is expanded.

TRBD1	TRBJ2-3	NA	TRBV11-3	ASSETGQGVDTQY
NA	TRBJ1-5	few	TRBV6-5	ASSVPGDGQPQH
NA	TRBJ1-5	NA	TRBV5-1	ASARTWDQPQH
TRBD1	TRBJ2-7	NA	TRBV19	ASSLTGGSYEQY
NA	TRBJ2-4	NA	TRBV11-1	ASSLAGRAKNIQY
NA	TRBJ2-7	NA	TRBV21-1	ASHPPGQGSYEQY
TRBD2	TRBJ2-3	few	TRBV5-1	ASSADSSGRVDTQY
NA	TRBJ2-7	NA	TRBV18	ASSPQGAREQY
NA	TRBJ2-2	medium-sized	TRBV7-6	ASSSSRTFRSGELF
TRBD2	TRBJ2-4	NA	TRBV7-3	ASSLNPLGGGENIQY
NA	TRBJ2-5	NA	TRBV27	ASIRGETQY
NA	TRBJ2-3	NA	TRBV7-2	ATQDSSTDTQY
TRBD1	TRBJ1-5	NA	TRBV6-1	ASSPGTGGQPQH
TRBD2	TRBJ2-7	NA	TRBV5-1	ASSREASYEQY
NA	TRBJ1-3	NA	TRBV6-6	ASSLPRGSGNTIY
NA	TRBJ1-1	NA	TRBV19	ASSMGALNTEAF
NA	TRBJ1-1	NA	TRBV7-9	ASSLGVGTEAF
TRBD2	TRBJ2-3	NA	TRBV6-5	ASSYSPSGSDTQY
NA	TRBJ1-4	NA	TRBV6-5	ASRVGGGEKLF
NA	TRBJ1-1	NA	TRBV2	ASSRGRDSLNTEAF
NA	TRBJ2-7	NA	TRBV6-5	ASSYEGRGYEQY
TRBD1	TRBJ2-3	few	TRBV6-4	ASSVSGTGGADTQY
TRBD2	TRBJ2-7	NA	TRBV2	ASRGTSGNREQY
TRBD2	TRBJ2-2	NA	TRBV6-5	ASKAGDPSTGELF
NA	TRBJ2-3	NA	TRBV9	ASSVWGLGTDTQY
NA	TRBJ2-3	few	TRBV5-4	ASSYRDTQY
TRBD2	TRBJ2-1	once	TRBV5-1	ASSLGPAGASYNEQF
NA	TRBJ1-5	NA	TRBV7-2	ASSPPDSNQPQH
TRBD1	TRBJ2-1	NA	TRBV27	ASSSQGALANEQF
NA	TRBJ2-2	NA	TRBV4-1	ASSLSNTGELF
NA	TRBJ2-2	NA	TRBV19	ASTDRGYPNTGELF
NA	TRBJ1-1	NA	TRBV19	ASSTGRAGKGTEAF
TRBD2	TRBJ2-1	NA	TRBV19	ASSMRGLGSGEQF
NA	TRBJ1-1	NA	TRBV6-1	ASSAGTANTEAF
TRBD1	TRBJ1-1	NA	TRBV5-1	ASSRPTGGTSEAF
TRBD1	TRBJ2-1	NA	TRBV7-9	ASSLRTGDNEQF
NA	TRBJ1-2	NA	TRBV19	ASSPRSQLDGYT
NA	TRBJ1-1	few	TRBV19	ASATGDTEAF
TRBD1	TRBJ2-3	once	TRBV5-1	ASDEGQGILNTDTQY
TRBD2	TRBJ2-5	few	TRBV7-9	ASSPTSGSHETQY
NA	TRBJ2-5	NA	TRBV5-1	ASSLVVGQRETQY
NA	TRBJ1-1	NA	TRBV25-1	ASSAGGGRTEAF
TRBD1	TRBJ1-1	NA	TRBV19	ASSITGVTEAF
TRBD2	TRBJ2-1	NA	TRBV11-2	ASSPTSGYNEQF
TRBD1	TRBJ2-4	once	TRBV2	ASRNLGQAKNIQY
TRBD1	TRBJ1-1	once	TRBV5-1	ASSLRGTDNTEAF